This TCR beta chain was retrieved from a study of blood T cell repertoires in COVID-19 (dated by TCRdb to the early 2020s). Background on the whole study: Samples from collaborators originated in the United States, Italy and Spain and spanned both the acute and convalescent phases of COVID-19. The material from the prospective study consisted of cDNA or gDNA derived from T cells, B-cell-depleted T cells, or PBMCs. Deeply sampled blood TCRbeta repertoires from subjects exposed to, actively infected with, or recovered from COVID-19 were included in the dataset. The repertoires were made available in a free public database intended to serve as a resource for research on the immune response to SARS-CoV-2. Samples came from the ongoing ImmuneRACE study (first 160 participants) plus 1,254 subjects from 6 global collaborators. Sample metadata almost always included a de-identified subject ID, COVID-19 status, age in years and sex. Where available, HLA class I and class II types were obtained from metadata supplied by the sample provider rather than from assay-based typing.

Participants in the prospective study were aged roughly 18 to 100 years, lived in over 20 United States geographic areas, and enrolled through a virtual design. To assign participants to cohorts, the prospective study relied on clinical history that participants themselves reported in a screening survey and a study questionnaire. ImmuneRACE Cohort 3 recovered participants were defined by two consecutive negative NP/OP PCR tests, healthcare professional clearance, or symptom resolution. Mobile phlebotomists in the prospective study collected whole blood, serum and a nasopharyngeal or oropharyngeal swab from every participant. Over a roughly 2-month period, participants in the prospective study had the option of providing additional blood draws and questionnaires. Prospective study blood samples were shipped either frozen or at room temperature before DNA extraction. The research as a whole found: The amount of clinical and demographic metadata varied by source and participant and was provided uncurated.

The CDR3 goes from the cysteine to the phenylalanine over 13 residues. Only the CDR3 DNA stays, 39 bases, in frame from base 1. Comment on this clone: What this receptor recognizes is not known. No much larger clonotype is one base removed from it; base qualities were not supplied.

TCRbeta CDR3 regions were amplified from genomic DNA by means of the immunoSEQ Assay, a bias-controlled multiplex PCR. Concerning the study's data processing: Nucleated cell counts per sample were estimated from amplification of reference gene primers within the assay. Sequence reads were collapsed and filtered to measure the absolute abundance of every unique TCRbeta CDR3 rearrangement. Productive Simpson clonality was computed per sample as the square root of Simpson's diversity index over productive rearrangements. The source is immuneACCESS, and TCRdb retained only in-frame sequences with V and J called. Part of the clones is not carried over; for the studies checked, unresolved V genes explain less than half of this, and the remainder is unexplained. The V and J calls and clone size are taken from that table; D and trimming were inferred from the DNA. In this sample the table shows fewer than 500,000 clones, 85% to 90% of which occur a single time. More than 0.95% of the sample is in the top ten clones.

This TCR derives from a man aged 25-40 years who had recovered from COVID-19. Specimen: PBMCs or T cells enriched from blood (not recorded which). This chain is built from TRBV12-3 or TRBV12-4 and TRBJ1-5; matching of 5 bases hints at TRBD1 as the D gene. In nucleotide form, the sequence is TGTGCTTCGGACACTAATAGCAATCAGCCCCAGCATTTT. Translated, this gives CASDTNSNQPQHF.